This is a list of T cell receptor beta chains from one sample in a study of beta chain features in type 1 diabetes. Generated by immunoSEQ multiplex PCR, the TCRdb table keeps only in-frame clones and is missing some. The table lists around 260,000 clones, 20% of them singletons, with 0.028% in the top ten. The sequencing input was naive CD4+ T cells from blood. These receptors came from a woman in her thirties or forties with type 1 diabetes. Both conserved end residues are part of each CDR3. D genes are given only for firm matches. A row's size may be missing; if present it is once, few, many or a size class.

d_call j_call v_call clone_size cdr3_aa cdr3_nt
TRBD1 TRBJ2-7 TRBV5-4 . CASSSRQGMDEQYF TGTGCCAGCAGCTCCCGACAGGGGATGGATGAGCAGTACTTC
. TRBJ1-2 TRBV7-3 . CASSLGGAANYGYTF TGTGCCAGCAGCTTAGGAGGGGCGGCTAACTATGGCTACACCTTC
TRBD1 TRBJ1-2 TRBV6-6 . CASSPHTGGDGYTF TGTGCCAGCAGCCCTCATACAGGGGGCGATGGCTACACCTTC
TRBD1 TRBJ2-5 TRBV9 . CASSTRQGRQETQYF TGTGCCAGCAGCACCCGACAGGGCCGACAAGAGACCCAGTACTTC
. TRBJ2-7 TRBV28 few CASNPSRGMFHEQYF TGTGCCAGCAATCCGAGCAGGGGAATGTTCCACGAGCAGTACTTC
TRBD2 TRBJ2-5 TRBV7-2 . CASSLSATSAQETQYF TGTGCCAGCAGCTTGTCCGCGACTAGCGCACAAGAGACCCAGTACTTC
. TRBJ1-1 TRBV19 few CASSITGQPEAFF TGTGCCAGTAGTATAACAGGGCAACCTGAAGCTTTCTTT
. TRBJ1-1 TRBV2 . CASSGQGQTEAFF TGTGCCAGCAGTGGGCAGGGCCAGACTGAAGCTTTCTTT
. TRBJ2-7 TRBV18 . CASSPPGGLEQYF TGTGCCAGCTCACCACCAGGGGGTTTGGAGCAGTACTTC
. TRBJ1-5 TRBV7-2 . CASAGGGSGNQPQHF TGTGCCAGCGCTGGCGGGGGGTCGGGCAATCAGCCCCAGCATTTT
TRBD1 TRBJ2-7 TRBV7-9 . CASSLESGQGYEQYF TGTGCCAGCAGCTTAGAATCGGGACAGGGGTACGAGCAGTACTTC
. TRBJ2-3 TRBV6-5 . CASSYSKPEDTQYF TGTGCCAGCAGTTACTCGAAACCCGAGGATACGCAGTATTTT
. TRBJ2-1 TRBV29-1 . CSSKGEDRRFRSYNEQFF TGCAGCTCAAAAGGAGAGGACAGAAGGTTTAGATCCTACAATGAGCAGTTCTTC
. TRBJ2-1 TRBV5-1 few CASSLAGTYNEQFF TGCGCCAGCAGCTTGGCAGGGACTTACAATGAGCAGTTCTTC
TRBD1 TRBJ2-5 TRBV15 few CATSRVALTGLGTQYF TGTGCCACCAGCAGAGTAGCTTTGACAGGGTTAGGGACCCAGTACTTC
. TRBJ2-5 TRBV9 . CASSVGDWWDQETQYF TGTGCCAGCAGCGTAGGGGACTGGTGGGACCAAGAGACCCAGTACTTC
TRBD1 TRBJ1-1 TRBV2 . CASRGQGNTEAFF TGTGCCAGCAGGGGACAGGGGAACACTGAAGCTTTCTTT
TRBD2 TRBJ2-1 TRBV13 few CASSLVASGQFF TGTGCCAGCAGCTTAGTGGCTAGCGGGCAGTTCTTC
TRBD1 TRBJ1-1 TRBV6-5 . CASKRDRENTEAFF TGTGCCAGCAAACGGGACAGGGAGAACACTGAAGCTTTCTTT
. TRBJ1-2 TRBV29-1 few CSVETGGLNGYTF TGCAGCGTTGAAACCGGGGGTCTTAATGGCTACACCTTC
TRBD2 TRBJ2-1 TRBV7-2 . CASSRTSGLGDEQFF TGTGCCAGCTCCAGGACTAGCGGCTTGGGCGATGAGCAGTTCTTC
. TRBJ2-7 TRBV6-1 few CAGGTLRRDEQYF TGTGCCGGGGGGACCCTACGGAGGGACGAGCAGTACTTC
. TRBJ2-5 TRBV19 few CARQRETQYF TGTGCCAGGCAGAGGGAGACCCAGTACTTC
. TRBJ2-1 TRBV5-1 . CASSLPASSSYNEQFF TGCGCCAGCAGCCTCCCAGCGTCAAGCTCCTACAATGAGCAGTTCTTC
. TRBJ2-1 TRBV30 few CAWSVEGPLKFF TGTGCCTGGAGTGTGGAGGGGCCCCTCAAGTTCTTC
TRBD1 TRBJ1-2 TRBV18 few CASSAGQSYGYTF TGTGCCAGCTCAGCGGGACAGAGCTATGGCTACACCTTC
. TRBJ1-2 TRBV7-2 few CASSFQGNYGYTF TGTGCCAGCAGCTTCCAGGGGAACTATGGCTACACCTTC
. TRBJ2-1 TRBV2 few CASSDTGIFNEQFF TGTGCCAGCAGTGATACAGGGATCTTCAATGAGCAGTTCTTC
. TRBJ1-2 TRBV5-4 few CASSLALRGYGYTF TGTGCCAGCAGCTTGGCACTCCGGGGTTATGGCTACACCTTC
. TRBJ2-3 TRBV5-1 few CASSLPRTDTQYF TGCGCCAGCAGCTTGCCTCGCACAGATACGCAGTATTTT
. TRBJ1-1 TRBV18 few CASSPRGGNSEAFF TGTGCCAGCTCACCACGGGGAGGGAACAGTGAAGCTTTCTTT
TRBD2 TRBJ2-3 TRBV7-6 . CASSLAAGTSGDTQYF TGTGCCAGCAGCTTAGCTGCTGGGACTAGCGGAGATACGCAGTATTTT
TRBD1 TRBJ1-2 TRBV4-3 . CASSRWTGGAGYTF TGCGCCAGCAGCCGATGGACAGGGGGTGCTGGCTACACCTTC
TRBD1 TRBJ1-1 TRBV18 . CASSVTGENTEAFF TGTGCCAGCTCAGTGACAGGGGAGAACACTGAAGCTTTCTTT
. TRBJ1-5 TRBV28 few CASGGIYSNQPQHF TGTGCCAGCGGCGGAATTTATAGCAATCAGCCCCAGCATTTT
. TRBJ2-3 TRBV20-1 few CSAPGTPF TGCAGTGCCCCGGGGACACCTTTT
TRBD2 TRBJ2-1 TRBV7-8 . CASSPRTRLGEQFF TGTGCCAGCAGCCCAAGGACTAGGCTCGGTGAGCAGTTCTTC
TRBD2 TRBJ2-5 TRBV27 . CASSPRGVRETQYF TGTGCCAGCAGCCCCCGGGGGGTTCGGGAGACCCAGTACTTC
. TRBJ1-1 TRBV14 . CASSLQMNTEAFF TGTGCCAGCAGCCTTCAGATGAACACTGAAGCTTTCTTT
. TRBJ1-1 TRBV29-1 few CSVDHGGTEAFF TGCAGCGTTGACCACGGGGGCACTGAAGCTTTCTTT
. TRBJ2-1 TRBV4-1 few CASSPGMRGLPYNEQFF TGCGCCAGCAGCCCGGGCATGAGAGGGCTCCCCTACAATGAGCAGTTCTTC
TRBD1 TRBJ1-2 TRBV13 . CASSWTGAEGYTF TGTGCCAGCAGTTGGACAGGGGCGGAGGGCTACACCTTC
TRBD1 TRBJ2-7 TRBV30 once CAWSVQQGVWYEQYF TGTGCCTGGAGTGTACAGCAGGGGGTCTGGTACGAGCAGTACTTC
. TRBJ1-1 TRBV28 . CASTLLGNTEAFF TGTGCCAGCACTCTCCTAGGGAACACTGAAGCTTTCTTT
. TRBJ1-1 TRBV11-2 few CASSLVGVAEGLREAFF TGTGCCAGCAGCTTAGTAGGTGTAGCGGAGGGCCTCCGTGAAGCTTTCTTT
. TRBJ1-5 TRBV28 few CASSLLTGLNQPQHF TGTGCCAGCAGTTTACTGACAGGCCTGAATCAGCCCCAGCATTTT
. TRBJ1-3 TRBV4-3 few CASSQDLAGRGDTIYF TGCGCCAGCAGCCAAGATCTTGCCGGGAGAGGTGACACCATATATTTT
. TRBJ1-5 TRBV6-6 few CASRTDGNSNQPQHF TGTGCCAGCAGGACAGACGGTAATAGCAATCAGCCCCAGCATTTT
TRBD2 TRBJ2-3 TRBV7-9 few CASSFRGADTQYF TGTGCCAGCAGCTTTCGGGGGGCAGATACGCAGTATTTT
. TRBJ2-3 TRBV7-3 few CASSLLSGADTQYF TGTGCCAGCAGCTTACTATCAGGGGCAGATACGCAGTATTTT
. TRBJ2-7 TRBV7-9 . CASSLEHYEQYF TGTGCCAGCAGCTTAGAACACTACGAGCAGTACTTC
. TRBJ2-5 TRBV19 few CASSMRGGNQETQYF TGTGCCAGTAGTATGAGAGGGGGTAACCAAGAGACCCAGTACTTC
TRBD1 TRBJ2-5 TRBV2 . CASSPLRTGRETQYF TGTGCCAGCAGCCCACTTCGGACAGGGAGAGAGACCCAGTACTTC
TRBD2 TRBJ2-2 TRBV4-3 few CASSQEMASGINTGELFF TGCGCCAGCAGCCAAGAAATGGCTAGCGGGATCAACACCGGGGAGCTGTTTTTT
. TRBJ2-1 TRBV4-1 . CASSLPLRDSLNEQFF TGCGCCAGCAGCCTCCCTCTCCGGGACTCTCTCAATGAGCAGTTCTTC
TRBD2 TRBJ2-1 TRBV11-2 . CASSFRGGQGEQFF TGTGCCAGCAGCTTCCGGGGGGGGCAAGGTGAGCAGTTCTTC
. TRBJ2-1 TRBV7-3 few CASSLTHAGSNEQFF TGTGCCAGCAGCTTAACCCATGCCGGGAGCAATGAGCAGTTCTTC
. TRBJ2-1 TRBV29-1 few CSVGARRGYNEQFF TGCAGCGTTGGGGCTCGCCGGGGATACAATGAGCAGTTCTTC
. TRBJ2-1 TRBV18 . CASSPKTGTDEQFF TGTGCCAGCTCTCCTAAAACAGGGACCGATGAGCAGTTCTTC
TRBD1 TRBJ2-1 TRBV9 few CASSVGDRGIPYNEQFF TGTGCCAGCAGCGTAGGTGACAGGGGAATCCCCTACAATGAGCAGTTCTTC